The TCR beta chain under discussion was sequenced for a study of blood T cells in healthy people across ages (dated by TCRdb to the mid-2010s). Study-level background: In model experiments, template switching captured roughly one uniquely barcoded TCR beta cDNA molecule for every two T cells. Age-related changes in TCR beta repertoire diversity were measured in the study by deep sequencing normalized with unique cDNA molecular identifiers. The donors were split into four age groups: young (average approximately 16 years), middle-aged (roughly 40), aged (approximately 60) and long-lived (under 85). To avoid experimental bias, donors of different ages were randomly spread across the sequencing lanes. For two donors (one aged 18 to 30 and one aged 80 or older), the study analyzed two additional independent replicas of 1 million unique cDNA reads from the same blood draw. What the work shows at the level of the full study, not this receptor alone: As age increased, observed TCR beta diversity per million T cells dropped in a roughly linear way, and a significant reduction was already evident by age 40. There was a strong correlation between observed TCR beta diversity and the percentage of naive T cells measured by flow cytometry. Estimates of total diversity from one million sequenced T cells were regarded as lower bounds and underestimates. Compared with the aged group, the long-lived group had more naive CD4+ T cells, fewer expanded clones and increased TCR diversity, a pattern suggesting age selection. Conclusive comparison of naive and antigen-experienced compartments was prevented by the profiling of bulk unsorted PBMCs. The CMV infection status of donors was not known, potentially confounding age-related changes in expanded clonotypes.

This clonotype occurred once. Its binding antigen is unknown. No qualities accompany the bases; no much larger clone lies one base away. Taken from cysteine to phenylalanine, the CDR3 has 16 residues. The entry retains the CDR3 DNA only, 48 bases that are in frame from base 1. The germline V gene yields ENHRY for CDR1 and SYGVKD for CDR2. Trimming takes 0 bases off V and 4 bases off J; junction bases not matched to a gene: 5. The library was made by 5' RACE. The listed sequencing device is Illumina HiSeq 2500. A second PCR of about 7 to 12 cycles was performed with a sample-barcoded 5' primer and a J-beta primer mix. A template-switch 5' adaptor carrying 12 random nucleotides introduced a unique molecular identifier onto each TCR beta cDNA molecule. Each sample yielded at least 3 million CDR3-containing paired-end reads. All of the RNA was converted into first-strand cDNA using the Mint cDNA synthesis kit, with a TRBC-specific oligonucleotide serving as the primer. After uracil-DNA glycosylase treatment, a first 18-cycle PCR used universal primers M1SS and BC2_uni_R on all cDNA. For the original study's pipeline: Each sample was normalized by randomly selecting 1 million high-quality reads, each carrying a distinct molecular identifier. Reads with shared molecular identifiers were discarded instead of being binned into consensus sequences. MiTCR, run with a Q25 quality threshold and the strictest error-elimination algorithm, handled CDR3 identification, clonotype clustering and error correction. A nonparametric unseen species model with Euler transformation was used to estimate a lower bound on total TCR beta diversity. In-frame beta chains were kept once TCRdb had trimmed the public reads at Q25 with fastp and called clones with MiXCR. Rows merge per CDR3 protein into single entries with the most common DNA and genes. What appears here as the V and J calls and clone size reflects TCRdb's work, not the paper's. The table for this sample lists 1 million to 1.2 million distinct CDR3 sequences; around two fifths of them were counted only once. The top ten constitute around 13% of the sample.

Systemically healthy Caucasian individuals from Russia, some 36 in total and aged roughly 6 to 100 years, were included as donors. Approximately 10 milliliters of peripheral blood were collected from each donor into EDTA-treated Vacutainer tubes. Ficoll-Paque density-gradient centrifugation was used to isolate PBMCs, with at least 7 million per sample. Total RNA, at least 5 micrograms per sample, was extracted from PBMCs with Trizol reagent. The percentages of naive CD45RAhigh/CD27high T cells were determined by flow cytometry on a PBMC aliquot from every donor. The sequence was collected from a man between 18 and 35 years old in good health. The sample comprised blood. Recombination linked TRBV10-3 to TRBJ2-1, and 8 junction bases match TRBD2. The CDR3 reads as follows: CAISESAGGDYNEQFF. The DNA sequence is given as TGTGCCATCAGTGAGTCTGCCGGGGGGGATTACAATGAGCAGTTCTTC.